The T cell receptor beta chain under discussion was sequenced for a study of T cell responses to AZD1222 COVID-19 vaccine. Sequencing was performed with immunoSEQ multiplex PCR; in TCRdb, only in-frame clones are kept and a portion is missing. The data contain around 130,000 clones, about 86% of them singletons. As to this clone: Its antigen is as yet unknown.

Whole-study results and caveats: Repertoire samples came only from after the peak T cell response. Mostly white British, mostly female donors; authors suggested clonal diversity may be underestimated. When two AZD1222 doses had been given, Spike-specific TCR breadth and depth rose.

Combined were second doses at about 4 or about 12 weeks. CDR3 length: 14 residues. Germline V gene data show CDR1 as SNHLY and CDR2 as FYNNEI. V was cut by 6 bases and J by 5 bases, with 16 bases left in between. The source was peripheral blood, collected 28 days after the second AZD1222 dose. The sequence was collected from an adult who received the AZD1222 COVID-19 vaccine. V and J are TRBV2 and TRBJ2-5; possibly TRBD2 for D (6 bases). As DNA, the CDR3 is TGTGCCAGCAGGGTAGGGAGGTCGAGGGAGACCCAGTACTTC. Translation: CASRVGRSRETQYF.